The 28 T cell receptor beta chains below were found in one sample sequenced in a study of PD-1 blockade in classical Hodgkin lymphoma. The method was immunoSEQ multiplex PCR; TCRdb's version includes in-frame clones alone and lacks a portion of them. The table records fewer than 4,000 clones, around 69% of them present only once. Regarding time point: cycle 4 day 1 (C4D1), after five to seven weeks of nivolumab. Relapses following autologous stem cell transplantation were seen in all patients, with brentuximab vedotin exposure varying. Thawed PBMCs were the source of CD8+ T cells, obtained through magnetic negative selection. The sequenced sample was CD8+ T cells from blood, obtained before the fourth cycle of nivolumab. The source is a human donor with classical Hodgkin lymphoma.

V usage is TRBV7-8 and J usage is TRBJ1-2, with a possible D match to TRBD1 (6 bases). CDR3 size: 14 residues. The V and J ends lost 1 base and 6 bases respectively, with 12 bases between them. The germline CDR1 and CDR2 sequences are SGHVS and FQNEAQ. CDR3 sequence: CASSLGPGADGYTF. CDR3 bases: TGTGCCAGCAGCTTAGGTCCAGGGGCCGATGGCTACACCTTC.

V usage is TRBV29-1 and J usage is TRBJ2-2; the match to TRBD1 covers 9 bases. From germline, CDR1 is SQVTM and CDR2 ANQGSEA. J lost 6 bases, V lost 4 bases, and 9 bases had no gene match. The CDR3 runs 15 residues. The DNA of the CDR3 is TGCAGCGTTGCGGTCACAGGGGGCATCGCCGGGGAGCTGTTTTTT. Residues: CSVAVTGGIAGELFF.

This chain uses TRBV6-6 with TRBJ2-5; either TRBD1 or TRBD2 may fit D (5 bases each). Trimming took off 5 bases at V and 4 bases at J, with 11 bases between the two ends. There are 13 residues in the CDR3. Per the germline V gene, CDR1 is MNHNY and CDR2 is SVGAGI (reference sequence). The CDR3 loop is CASSHRGPETQYF. The CDR3 DNA follows: TGTGCCAGCAGTCACCGGGGACCAGAGACCCAGTACTTC.

Within the sample, this clone is medium-sized (0.01 to 0.1%). This rearrangement joins TRBV7-3 to TRBJ2-1; 7 nucleotides match TRBD2. This CDR3 contains 16 residues. V was clipped by 4 bases and J by 1 base; unmatched bases: 7. Germline-derived CDR1 and CDR2 are SGHTA and FQGTGA. CDR3 sequence: CASSWSGRVSYNEQFF. The CDR3 DNA reads as TGTGCCAGCAGCTGGTCGGGGAGGGTATCCTACAATGAGCAGTTCTTC.

The V gene is TRBV4-1, the J gene TRBJ2-3, with TRBD2 identical over 13 bases. Germline values: CDR1 MGHRA, CDR2 YSYEKL. This CDR3 has 20 amino acids. Trimming removed 0 bases from V and 0 bases from J; junction bases left unmatched: 9. The CDR3 DNA follows: TGCGCCAGCAGCCAAGATTTGAGACTAGCGGGGGGCAACAGCACAGATACGCAGTATTTT. Its protein is CASSQDLRLAGGNSTDTQYF.

The rearrangement links TRBV6-5 to TRBJ2-7; 10 nucleotides line up with TRBD2. The CDR3 has 15 residues. The V segment lost 5 bases and the J segment 2 bases; nucleotides outside the gene matches: 6. The germline V gene encodes CDR1 MNHEY and CDR2 SVGAGI. CDR3 sequence: CASSAFLAGAYEQYF. The CDR3, as DNA: TGTGCCAGCAGTGCCTTCCTAGCGGGAGCCTACGAGCAGTACTTC.

This chain links TRBV6-5 with TRBJ1-4; maybe TRBD1 (5 bases). Trimming stripped 2 bases from V and 0 bases from J, with 10 bases between. Germline loops: CDR1 MNHEY, CDR2 SVGAGI. The CDR3 is 16 amino acids. This CDR3 is CASSYGQGTTNEKLFF. For the CDR3, the DNA is TGTGCCAGCAGTTACGGGCAGGGAACAACTAATGAAAAACTGTTTTTT.

The chain recombines TRBV10-3 with TRBJ1-1; D not resolved. The germline V gene has CDR1 ENHRY and CDR2 SYGVKD. The CDR3 covers 16 residues. V was pared by 9 bases and J by 2 bases, with 22 bases between. The CDR3 loop reads CAIGPWAGDRNTEAFF. The CDR3 bases are TGTGCCATTGGACCCTGGGCTGGTGATAGAAACACTGAAGCTTTCTTT.

The chain has TRBV25-1 and TRBJ1-3; D is ambiguous. Germline V gene sequence: CDR1 MGHDK, CDR2 SYGVNS. Trimming shortened V by 2 bases and J by 4 bases, and 9 bases separated the two germline ends. This CDR3 region has 14 residues. The CDR3, as DNA: TGTGCCAGCAGTGAACTAGGGAAAGGAAACACCATATATTTT. Translating gives CASSELGKGNTIYF.

The chain uses TRBV30 and TRBJ1-1, with a weak D call TRBD1 (6 bases). Trimming removed 1 base at V and 5 bases at J, with 20 bases between. Germline assignment: CDR1 GTSNPN and CDR2 SVGIG (reference sequence). The CDR3 loop spans 16 amino acids. The CDR3 nucleotides read TGTGCCTGGAGTGCGTCGGAGGGGGGGTTGCGAACTGAAGCTTTCTTT. It is translated as CAWSASEGGLRTEAFF.

This clone was counted a single time. The chain joins TRBV7-6 to TRBJ2-5; no clear D. This CDR3 has 14 residues. CDR1 SGHVS and CDR2 FNYEAQ come from the germline V gene. Trimming took off 2 bases at V and 9 bases at J, with 16 bases between the two ends. The CDR3 sequence: CASSLLGGNGAQYF. The CDR3 DNA reads TGTGCCAGCAGCTTATTAGGTGGGAATGGAGCCCAGTACTTC. Combining the CDR3 with reference TRBV7-6 and TRBJ2-5 gives the whole variable domain GAGVSQSPRYKVTKRGQDVALRCDPISGHVSLYWYRQALGQGPEFLTYFNYEAQQDKSGLPNDRFSAERPEGSISTLTIQRTEQRDSAMYRCASSLLGGNGAQYFGPGTRLLVL.

This clone was counted only a few times. The rearrangement joins TRBV6-4 to TRBJ1-2; D is uncertain. CDR1 and CDR2 from the germline V gene are MRHNA and SNTAGT. The germline V and J ends were trimmed by 5 bases and 2 bases, with 12 bases remaining between them. The CDR3 is 14 residues long. CDR3: CASSPDGGNYGYTF. Here the CDR3 DNA reads TGTGCCAGCAGTCCAGACGGTGGCAACTATGGCTACACCTTC.

The chain links TRBV5-8 to TRBJ2-7; either TRBD1 or TRBD2 may fit D (6 bases each). CDR1 is SGHTS and CDR2 is YDEGEE in the germline V gene. The CDR3 is made up of 17 amino acids. Trimming shortened V by 3 bases and J by 2 bases, and 21 bases separated the two germline ends. CDR3: CASSSAGYRVSTYEQYF. The CDR3 DNA sequence: TGTGCCAGCAGCTCGGCGGGGTACAGGGTTTCTACCTACGAGCAGTACTTC.

CDR3 residues: CASSGGTTQETQYF. The CDR3 DNA sequence: TGTGCCAGTAGTGGCGGGACAACACAAGAGACCCAGTACTTC. The rearrangement uses TRBV19 and TRBJ2-5; D is tentatively TRBD1 or TRBD2 (6 bases each). This CDR3 has 14 residues. Deletions cut 5 bases from V and 2 bases from J, with 12 bases between. CDR1 LNHDA and CDR2 SQIVND come from the germline V gene (reference sequence).

Only one count was recorded for this clone. The chain is built from TRBV30 and TRBJ1-1; D remains unclear. Germline V gene lookup returns CDR1 GTSNPN and CDR2 SVGIG (reference sequence). V was cut by 5 bases and J by 0 bases, with 7 bases left in between. The CDR3 totals 12 residues. In nucleotides, the CDR3 is TGTGCCTGGGATAACATGAACACTGAAGCTTTCTTT. Its translation is CAWDNMNTEAFF. The full variable domain, rest sourced from reference TRBV30 and TRBJ1-1, is SQTIHQWPATLVQPVGSPLSLECTVEGTSNPNLYWYRQAAGRGLQLLFYSVGIGQISSEVPQNLSASRPQDRQFILSSKKLLLSDSGFYLCAWDNMNTEAFFGQGTRLTVV.

This sequence joins TRBV29-1 and TRBJ2-5, with D perhaps TRBD1 (6 bases). Germline V gene sequence: CDR1 SQVTM, CDR2 ANQGSEA. The V end lost 0 bases, the J end lost 1 base, and 27 bases lay between the germline ends. The CDR3 contains 20 residues. The CDR3 nucleotides are TGCAGCGTTGAAGAGGGGTTTGTAAGGCGACCCGACAGGTCCCAAGAGACCCAGTACTTC. This sequence encodes CSVEEGFVRRPDRSQETQYF.

This clone was seen a handful of times. V gene TRBV6-5 combines with J gene TRBJ1-2, with D possibly being TRBD1 (5 bases). Germline V CDR1 and CDR2: MNHEY, SVGAGI. V lost 7 bases and J lost 3, with 12 bases in between. The CDR3 has 13 amino acids. The CDR3, as DNA: TGTGCCAGCATCGCAGGGACTCACTATGGCTACACCTTC. It translates to CASIAGTHYGYTF.

The chain employs TRBV29-1 and TRBJ2-3; 12 nucleotides agree with TRBD2. The CDR3 extends over 17 amino acids. Germline CDR1 and CDR2: SQVTM and ANQGSEA. V lost 1 base to trimming and J lost 7 bases; unmatched junction nucleotides: 12. The CDR3 bases are TGCAGCGTTGAAGTGACTAGCGGGGGCCCTATAGTGCATACGCAGTATTTT. Translated, it gives CSVEVTSGGPIVHTQYF.

The V and J genes are TRBV29-1 and TRBJ2-5, with 13 bases aligning to TRBD2. After removal of 6 bases from V and 2 bases from J, the junction contained 12 bases not matched to a gene. The CDR3 is made up of 17 amino acids. The V gene's germline CDR1 is SQVTM and CDR2 ANQGSEA. This chain's CDR3 is CSVPKGGLAGSQETQYF. The DNA of the CDR3 is TGCAGCGTCCCTAAGGGGGGACTAGCGGGGTCACAAGAGACCCAGTACTTC.

The chain joins TRBV20-1 to TRBJ2-3; D not resolved. The CDR3 covers 11 residues. Germline lookup yields CDR1 DFQATT and CDR2 SNEGSKA (reference sequence). V was trimmed by 6 bases and J by 1 base, leaving 5 bases between them. The CDR3: CSADRTDTQYF. The CDR3 bases are TGCAGTGCAGACCGCACAGATACGCAGTATTTT.

This chain connects TRBV9 to TRBJ1-5; a possible D gene is TRBD1 (6 bases). Trimming removed 0 bases at V and 7 bases at J, with 11 bases between. Germline CDR1 SGDLS, CDR2 YYNGEE. This CDR3 comprises 14 residues. This CDR3 is CASSVGGGAQPQHF. The CDR3 coding sequence is TGTGCCAGCAGCGTAGGAGGGGGAGCGCAGCCCCAGCATTTT. The full variable domain, its missing parts supplied by reference TRBV9 and TRBJ1-5, is DSGVTQTPKHLITATGQRVTLRCSPRSGDLSVYWYQQSLDQGLQFLIQYYNGEERAKGNILERFSAQQFPDLHSELNLSSLELGDSALYFCASSVGGGAQPQHFGDGTRLSIL.

CDR3 nucleotide sequence: TGCAGCGTTGTTTATCCTTCCTACAATGAGCAGTTCTTC. Translation gives CSVVYPSYNEQFF. The rearrangement joins TRBV29-1 to TRBJ2-1; no definite D call. CDR1 is SQVTM and CDR2 is ANQGSEA in the germline V gene. The CDR3 contains 13 residues. V was trimmed by 4 bases and J by 1 base, leaving 8 bases between them.

V and J are TRBV6-5 and TRBJ1-3; D remains unclear. Trimming left V 6 bases short and J 7 bases short, with 10 bases between. Germline V gene sequence: CDR1 MNHEY, CDR2 SVGAGI. There are 12 residues in the CDR3. CDR3 sequence: CASRASWNTIYF. The CDR3 bases are TGTGCCAGCAGAGCCTCGTGGAACACCATATATTTT.

This chain connects TRBV4-1 to TRBJ2-6; TRBD2 might be the D (5 bases). Germline CDR1 is MGHRA and CDR2 is YSYEKL. The CDR3 length is 22 residues. V was clipped by 5 bases and J by 5 bases, with 34 bases between them. CDR3 DNA sequence: TGCGCCAGCAGCGGATCGACGAGAGCAGCGCGACTACCACAAAGTCGGGCCAACGTCCTGACTTTC. It is translated as CASSGSTRAARLPQSRANVLTF.

The V and J genes are TRBV7-2 and TRBJ1-5; a possible D gene is TRBD1 (5 bases). V was pared by 3 bases and J by 2 bases, with 14 bases between. Germline CDR1 SGHTA, CDR2 FQGNSA. The CDR3 is 16 residues long. CDR3 nucleotides: TGTGCCAGCAGCTTGGGGGTCTGGGCGGGCAATCAGCCCCAGCATTTT. Translating gives CASSLGVWAGNQPQHF. The full variable domain, with the rest looked up from reference TRBV7-2 and TRBJ1-5, is GAGVSQSPSNKVTEKGKDVELRCDPISGHTALYWYRQSLGQGLEFLIYFQGNSAPDKSGLPSDRFSAERTGGSVSTLTIQRTQQEDSAVYLCASSLGVWAGNQPQHFGDGTRLSIL.

The chain uses TRBV10-3 and TRBJ2-2; D uncertain. Trimming stripped 1 base from V and 7 bases from J, with 4 bases between. The CDR3 loop spans 12 amino acids. Germline values: CDR1 ENHRY, CDR2 SYGVKD. This chain's CDR3 is CAISELDGELFF. In nucleotides, the CDR3 is TGTGCCATCAGTGAGTTGGACGGGGAGCTGTTTTTT.

This clone is deemed medium-sized. The chain uses TRBV19 and TRBJ2-7; TRBD2 matches at 8 bases. The V and J ends lost 5 bases and 3 bases, in that order; junction bases with no gene match: 12. Looked up from germline, CDR1 is LNHDA and CDR2 is SQIVND (reference sequence). CDR3 length equals 16 residues. The CDR3 DNA follows: TGTGCCAGTAGTTCCTTGGGGACTAGTCTCGACTACGAGCAGTACTTC. Its protein is CASSSLGTSLDYEQYF.

This chain uses TRBV9 with TRBJ2-2; 15 nucleotides align to TRBD2. CDR1 and CDR2 (germline): SGDLS, YYNGEE. The ends lost 4 bases at V and 4 bases at J; junction bases unmatched: 5. The CDR3 has 17 amino acids. The CDR3 DNA reads as TGTGCCAGCAGCACCGGACTAGCGGGGGGGCCCACCGGGGAGCTGTTTTTT. Amino acid sequence: CASSTGLAGGPTGELFF.